These 9 T cell receptor beta chains originate from one sample sequenced in a study. Using immunoSEQ multiplex PCR, the repertoire was profiled, and TCRdb retains in-frame clones only, with some absent. The table has tens of thousands of clones, about 92% seen once. The specimen was PBMCs. Every receptor here comes from a man aged 35 to 55 with rheumatoid arthritis.

The chain employs TRBV25-1 and TRBJ2-7; unclear D gene. This CDR3 region has 14 residues. Germline values: CDR1 MGHDK, CDR2 SYGVNS. Between the trimmed V and J ends, which lost 7 bases and 0 bases, there was a span of 13 bases. The CDR3: CASMGETNSYEQYF. The CDR3 DNA follows: TGTGCCAGCATGGGCGAGACAAACTCCTACGAGCAGTACTTC.

This rearrangement joins TRBV4-3 to TRBJ2-7, with TRBD2 matching over 8 bases. Per germline, CDR1 LGHNA and CDR2 YSLEER. The V gene end was trimmed by 1 base and the J gene end by 4 bases; junction bases not matched to a gene: 6. The CDR3 is 15 amino acids. The CDR3 sequence is CASSQGDSGNYEQYF. The CDR3, as DNA: TGCGCCAGCAGCCAAGGGGATAGCGGGAATTACGAGCAGTACTTC.

The chain recombines TRBV7-9 with TRBJ2-7; D call uncertain. Deletions cut 5 bases from V and 2 bases from J, with 16 bases between. The germline V gene encodes CDR1 SEHNR and CDR2 FQNEAQ (reference sequence). The CDR3 runs 15 residues. The CDR3 sequence is CASSPPQARTYEQYF. The CDR3 coding sequence is TGTGCCAGCAGCCCCCCCCAAGCGAGAACCTACGAGCAGTACTTC.

This clone appeared a single time. The V call is TRBV4-2, the J call TRBJ2-1; D could derive from TRBD1 or TRBD2 (6 bases each). CDR3 length equals 16 residues. Germline V gene lookup returns CDR1 LGHNA and CDR2 YNFKEQ. Trimming cost V 1 base and J 4 bases, with 14 bases left between them. CDR3 nucleotide sequence: TGTGCCAGCAGCCAAGTTGAGGGGGGCCAGTACAATGAGCAGTTCTTC. Its protein is CASSQVEGGQYNEQFF.

V gene TRBV9 combines with J gene TRBJ1-4; 9 bases line up with TRBD1. V dropped 3 bases and J dropped 2; count of bases not matched to a gene: 5. Germline V gene data show CDR1 as SGDLS and CDR2 as YYNGEE. The CDR3 runs 16 residues. The CDR3 sequence: CASSADRGRTNEKLFF. The CDR3 bases are TGTGCCAGCAGCGCAGACAGGGGGAGGACTAATGAAAAACTGTTTTTT.

The chain uses TRBV6-5 and TRBJ2-2; perhaps TRBD1 as D (6 bases). CDR3 length: 13 residues. From germline, CDR1 is MNHEY and CDR2 SVGAGI. Trimming removed 6 bases from V and 5 bases from J, with 10 bases in between. The CDR3 DNA is TGTGCCAGCAGACCCACAGGGACCGGGGAGCTGTTTTTT. Its protein product is CASRPTGTGELFF.

The chain is built from TRBV6-5 and TRBJ1-1; 7 bases line up with TRBD1. The germline CDR1 and CDR2 sequences are MNHEY and SVGAGI. The CDR3 contains 14 residues. The V segment lost 6 bases and the J segment 7 bases; nucleotides outside the gene matches: 11. The CDR3 loop is CASSKTYTGVEAFF. For the CDR3, the DNA is TGTGCCAGCAGCAAAACGTATACAGGGGTTGAAGCTTTCTTT.

This chain links TRBV3-1 (or the pseudogene TRBV3-2) with TRBJ1-2, with 7 nucleotides matching TRBD1. Germline assignment: CDR1 LGHDT and CDR2 YNNKEL (reference sequence). With V trimmed by 4 bases and J by 7 bases, 6 bases remained unmatched. This CDR3 is 13 amino acids long. The CDR3 loop is CASSLQGTGGYTF. CDR3 nucleotides: TGTGCCAGCAGCCTACAGGGGACGGGTGGCTACACCTTC.

This chain connects TRBV5-1 to TRBJ1-1; TRBD1 agrees at 8 bases. This CDR3 spans 14 amino acids. Per germline, CDR1 SGHRS and CDR2 YFSETQ. V lost 2 bases, J lost 4 bases, and 4 bases stayed unmatched. CDR3 residues: CASSLSDRGTEAFF. Here the CDR3 DNA reads TGCGCCAGCAGCTTATCAGACAGGGGCACTGAAGCTTTCTTT.